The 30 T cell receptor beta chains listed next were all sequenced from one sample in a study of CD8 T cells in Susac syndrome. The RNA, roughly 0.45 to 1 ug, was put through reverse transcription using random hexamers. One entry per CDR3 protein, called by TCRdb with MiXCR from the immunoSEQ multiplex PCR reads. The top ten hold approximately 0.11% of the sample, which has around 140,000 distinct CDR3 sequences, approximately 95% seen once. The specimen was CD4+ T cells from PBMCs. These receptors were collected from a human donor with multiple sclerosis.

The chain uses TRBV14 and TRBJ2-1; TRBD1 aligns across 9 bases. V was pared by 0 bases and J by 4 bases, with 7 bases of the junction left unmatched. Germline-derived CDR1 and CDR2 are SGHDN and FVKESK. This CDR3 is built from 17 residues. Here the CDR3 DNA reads TGTGCCAGCAGCCAAGATCGGAGGGACAGGGATTACAATGAGCAGTTCTTC. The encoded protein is CASSQDRRDRDYNEQFF.

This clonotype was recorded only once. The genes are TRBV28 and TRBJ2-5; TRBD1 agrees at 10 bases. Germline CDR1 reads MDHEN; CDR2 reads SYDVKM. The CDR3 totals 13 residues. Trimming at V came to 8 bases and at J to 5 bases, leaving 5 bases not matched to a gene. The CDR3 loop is CASATGGRETQYF. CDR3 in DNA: TGTGCCAGCGCGACAGGGGGCCGGGAGACCCAGTACTTC. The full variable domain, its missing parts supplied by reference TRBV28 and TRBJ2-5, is DVKVTQSSRYLVKRTGEKVFLECVQDMDHENMFWYRQDPGLGLRLIYFSYDVKMKEKGDIPEGYSVSREKKERFSLILESASTNQTSMYLCASATGGRETQYFGPGTRLLVL.

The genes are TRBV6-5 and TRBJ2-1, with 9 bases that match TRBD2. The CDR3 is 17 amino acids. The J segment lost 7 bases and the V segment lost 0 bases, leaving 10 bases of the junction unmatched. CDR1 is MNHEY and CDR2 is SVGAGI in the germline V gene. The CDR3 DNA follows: TGTGCCAGCAGTTACTCGACTCTAGCGGGGAGAAGGAATGAGCAGTTCTTC. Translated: CASSYSTLAGRRNEQFF.

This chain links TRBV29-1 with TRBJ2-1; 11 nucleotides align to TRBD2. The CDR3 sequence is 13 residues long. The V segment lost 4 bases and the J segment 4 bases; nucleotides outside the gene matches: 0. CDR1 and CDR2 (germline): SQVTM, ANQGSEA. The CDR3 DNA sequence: TGCAGCGTTGGACTAGCGGGGTACAATGAGCAGTTCTTC. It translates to CSVGLAGYNEQFF.

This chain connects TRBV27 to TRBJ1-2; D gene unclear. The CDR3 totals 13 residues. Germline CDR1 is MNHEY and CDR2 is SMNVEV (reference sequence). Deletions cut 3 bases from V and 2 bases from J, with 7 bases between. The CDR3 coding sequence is TGTGCCAGCAGTTTTCGGCAAAACTATGGCTACACCTTC. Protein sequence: CASSFRQNYGYTF.

Here the CDR3 reads CASSFPPLANKADTQYF. In nucleotides, the CDR3 is TGTGCCAGCAGTTTTCCCCCCCTCGCCAATAAGGCGGATACGCAGTATTTT. J is TRBJ2-3 and V is TRBV28; D remains unclear. The CDR3 is 17 residues long. V was trimmed by 3 bases and J by 6 bases, leaving 22 bases between them. Germline loops: CDR1 MDHEN, CDR2 SYDVKM.

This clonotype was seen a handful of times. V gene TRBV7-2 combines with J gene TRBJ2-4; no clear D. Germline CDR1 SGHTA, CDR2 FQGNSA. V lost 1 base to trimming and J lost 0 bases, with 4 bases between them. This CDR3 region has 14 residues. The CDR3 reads CASSLDLAKNIQYF. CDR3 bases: TGTGCCAGCAGCTTAGATTTAGCCAAAAACATTCAGTACTTC.

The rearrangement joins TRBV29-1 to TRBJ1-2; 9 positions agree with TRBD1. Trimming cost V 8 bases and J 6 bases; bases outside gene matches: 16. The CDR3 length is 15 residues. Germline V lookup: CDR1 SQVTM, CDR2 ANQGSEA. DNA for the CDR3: TGCAGCTTCAGAACGAACCCGGGACAGGGTGATGGCTACACCTTC. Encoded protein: CSFRTNPGQGDGYTF.

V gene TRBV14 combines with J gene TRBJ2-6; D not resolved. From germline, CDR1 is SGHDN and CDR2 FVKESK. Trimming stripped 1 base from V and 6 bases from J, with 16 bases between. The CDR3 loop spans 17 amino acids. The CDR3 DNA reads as TGTGCCAGCAGCCAAGGAAGTCGCTTTCTTGAGGCCAACGTCCTGACTTTC. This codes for CASSQGSRFLEANVLTF.

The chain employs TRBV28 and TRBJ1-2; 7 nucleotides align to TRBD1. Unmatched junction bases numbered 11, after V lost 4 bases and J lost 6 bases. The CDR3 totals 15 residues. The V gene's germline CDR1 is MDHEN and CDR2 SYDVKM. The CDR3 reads CASSSPSTGSHGYTF. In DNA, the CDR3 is TGTGCCAGCAGTTCCCCCTCGACAGGGTCCCATGGCTACACCTTC.

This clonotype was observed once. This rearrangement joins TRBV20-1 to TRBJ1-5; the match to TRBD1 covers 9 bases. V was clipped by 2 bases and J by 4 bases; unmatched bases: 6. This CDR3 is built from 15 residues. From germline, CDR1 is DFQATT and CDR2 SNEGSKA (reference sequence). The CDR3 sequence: CSARSGQGQNQPQHF. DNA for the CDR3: TGCAGTGCTAGATCGGGACAGGGACAGAATCAGCCCCAGCATTTT.

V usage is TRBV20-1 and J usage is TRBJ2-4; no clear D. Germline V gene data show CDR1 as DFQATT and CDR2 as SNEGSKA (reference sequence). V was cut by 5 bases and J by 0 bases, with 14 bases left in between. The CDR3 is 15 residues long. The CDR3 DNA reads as TGCAGTGCTGAACTCCCCAATCTAGCCAAAAACATTCAGTACTTC. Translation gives CSAELPNLAKNIQYF.

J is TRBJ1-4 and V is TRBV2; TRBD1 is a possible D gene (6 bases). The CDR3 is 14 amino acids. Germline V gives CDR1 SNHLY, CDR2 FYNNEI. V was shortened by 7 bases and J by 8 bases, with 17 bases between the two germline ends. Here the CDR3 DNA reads TGTGCCAGCAAGTCCCGGGGGCAAGGAGAAAAACTGTTTTTT. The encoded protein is CASKSRGQGEKLFF.

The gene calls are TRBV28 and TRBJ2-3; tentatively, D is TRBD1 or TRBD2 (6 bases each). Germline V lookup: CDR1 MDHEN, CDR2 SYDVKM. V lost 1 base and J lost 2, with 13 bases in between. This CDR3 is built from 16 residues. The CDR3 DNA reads TGTGCCAGCAGTTTATTAGGTGGGGGGCCCACAGATACGCAGTATTTT. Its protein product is CASSLLGGGPTDTQYF. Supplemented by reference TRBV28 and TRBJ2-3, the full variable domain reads DVKVTQSSRYLVKRTGEKVFLECVQDMDHENMFWYRQDPGLGLRLIYFSYDVKMKEKGDIPEGYSVSREKKERFSLILESASTNQTSMYLCASSLLGGGPTDTQYFGPGTRLTVL.

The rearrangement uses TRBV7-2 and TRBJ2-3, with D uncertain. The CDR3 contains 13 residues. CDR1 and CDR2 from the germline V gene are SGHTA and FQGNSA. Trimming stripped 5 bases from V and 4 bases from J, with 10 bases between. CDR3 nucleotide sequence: TGTGCCAGCAGCCGGGCGAGGCCAGATACGCAGTATTTT. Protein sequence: CASSRARPDTQYF. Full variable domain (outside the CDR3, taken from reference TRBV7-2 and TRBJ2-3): GAGVSQSPSNKVTEKGKDVELRCDPISGHTALYWYRQSLGQGLEFLIYFQGNSAPDKSGLPSDRFSAERTGGSVSTLTIQRTQQEDSAVYLCASSRARPDTQYFGPGTRLTVL.

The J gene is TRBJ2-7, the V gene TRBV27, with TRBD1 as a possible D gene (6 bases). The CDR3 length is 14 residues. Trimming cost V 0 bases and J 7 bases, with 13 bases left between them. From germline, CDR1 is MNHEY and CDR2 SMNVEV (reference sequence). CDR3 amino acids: CASSLSDRWGEQYF. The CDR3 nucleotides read TGTGCCAGCAGTTTATCTGACAGGTGGGGTGAGCAGTACTTC.

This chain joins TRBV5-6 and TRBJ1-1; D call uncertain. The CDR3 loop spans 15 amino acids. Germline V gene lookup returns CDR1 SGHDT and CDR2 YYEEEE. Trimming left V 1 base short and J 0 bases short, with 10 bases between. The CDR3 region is CASSLRIGMNTEAFF. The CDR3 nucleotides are TGTGCCAGCAGCTTGCGTATAGGGATGAACACTGAAGCTTTCTTT.

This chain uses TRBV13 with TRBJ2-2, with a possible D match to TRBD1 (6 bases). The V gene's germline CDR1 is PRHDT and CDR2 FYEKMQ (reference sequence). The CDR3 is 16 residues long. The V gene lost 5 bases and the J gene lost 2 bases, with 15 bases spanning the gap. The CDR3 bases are TGTGCCAGCAGCCTAAACCCGGGACATAACACCGGGGAGCTGTTTTTT. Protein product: CASSLNPGHNTGELFF.

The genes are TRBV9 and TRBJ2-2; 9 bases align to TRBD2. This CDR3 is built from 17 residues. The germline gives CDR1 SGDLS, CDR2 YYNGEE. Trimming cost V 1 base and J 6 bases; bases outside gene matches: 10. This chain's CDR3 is CASSVYGGRALAGELFF. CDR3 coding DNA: TGTGCCAGCAGCGTATACGGCGGGAGGGCCCTCGCCGGGGAGCTGTTTTTT. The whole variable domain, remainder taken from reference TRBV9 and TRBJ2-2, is DSGVTQTPKHLITATGQRVTLRCSPRSGDLSVYWYQQSLDQGLQFLIQYYNGEERAKGNILERFSAQQFPDLHSELNLSSLELGDSALYFCASSVYGGRALAGELFFGEGSRLTVL.

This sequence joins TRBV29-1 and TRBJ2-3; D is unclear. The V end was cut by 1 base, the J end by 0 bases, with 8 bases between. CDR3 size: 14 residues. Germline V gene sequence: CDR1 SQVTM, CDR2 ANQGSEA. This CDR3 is CSVEVASSTDTQYF. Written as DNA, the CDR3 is TGCAGCGTTGAAGTGGCCTCTAGCACAGATACGCAGTATTTT.

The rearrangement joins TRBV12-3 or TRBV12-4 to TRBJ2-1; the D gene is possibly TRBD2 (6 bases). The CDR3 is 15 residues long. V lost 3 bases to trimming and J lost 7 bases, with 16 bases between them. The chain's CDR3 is CASSFVEGGSNEQFF. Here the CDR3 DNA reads TGTGCCAGCAGTTTTGTAGAGGGAGGATCAAATGAGCAGTTCTTC.

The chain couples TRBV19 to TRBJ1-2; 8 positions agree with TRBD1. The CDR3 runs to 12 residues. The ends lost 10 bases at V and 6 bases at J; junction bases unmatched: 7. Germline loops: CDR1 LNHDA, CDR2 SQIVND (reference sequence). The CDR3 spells CATKGTGDGYTF. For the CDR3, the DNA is TGTGCCACCAAAGGGACAGGTGATGGCTACACCTTC.

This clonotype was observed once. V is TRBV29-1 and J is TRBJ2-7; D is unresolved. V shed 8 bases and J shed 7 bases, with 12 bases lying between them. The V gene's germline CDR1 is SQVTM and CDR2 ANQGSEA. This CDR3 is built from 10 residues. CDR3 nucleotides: TGCAGCCCCGCCTTGGGGGAGCAGTACTTC. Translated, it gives CSPALGEQYF.

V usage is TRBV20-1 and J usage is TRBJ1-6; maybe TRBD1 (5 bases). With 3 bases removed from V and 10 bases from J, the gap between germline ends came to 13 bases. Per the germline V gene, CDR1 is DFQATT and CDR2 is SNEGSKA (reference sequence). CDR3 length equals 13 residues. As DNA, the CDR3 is TGCAGTGCTAGGGGAGGGGTTGAATCACCCCTCCACTTT. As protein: CSARGGVESPLHF.

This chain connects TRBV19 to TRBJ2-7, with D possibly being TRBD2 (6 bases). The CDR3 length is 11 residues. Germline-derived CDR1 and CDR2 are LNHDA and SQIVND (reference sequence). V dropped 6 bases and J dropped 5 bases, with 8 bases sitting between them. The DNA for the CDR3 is TGTGCCAGTAGAGGGAGGCACGAGCAGTACTTC. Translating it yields CASRGRHEQYF. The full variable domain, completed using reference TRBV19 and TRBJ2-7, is DGGITQSPKYLFRKEGQNVTLSCEQNLNHDAMYWYRQDPGQGLRLIYYSQIVNDFQKGDIAEGYSVSREKKESFPLTVTSAQKNPTAFYLCASRGRHEQYFGPGTRLTVT.

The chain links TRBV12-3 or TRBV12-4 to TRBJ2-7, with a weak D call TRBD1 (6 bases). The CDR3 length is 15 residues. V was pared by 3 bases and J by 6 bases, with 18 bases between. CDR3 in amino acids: CASSLAPSGAREQYF. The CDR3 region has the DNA TGTGCCAGCAGTTTGGCCCCCTCAGGGGCTCGCGAGCAGTACTTC.

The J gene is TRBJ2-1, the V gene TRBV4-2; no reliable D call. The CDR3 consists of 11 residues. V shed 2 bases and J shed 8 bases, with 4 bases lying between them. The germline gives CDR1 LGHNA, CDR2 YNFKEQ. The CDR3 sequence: CASSQTDEQFF. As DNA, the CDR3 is TGTGCCAGCAGCCAAACGGATGAGCAGTTCTTC.

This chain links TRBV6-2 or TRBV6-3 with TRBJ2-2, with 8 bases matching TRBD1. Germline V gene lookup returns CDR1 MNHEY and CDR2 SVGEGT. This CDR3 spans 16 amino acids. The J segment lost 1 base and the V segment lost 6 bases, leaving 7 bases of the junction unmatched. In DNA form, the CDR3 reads TGTGCCAGCAGCTCCCCCGGGACAGGGAACACCGGGGAGCTGTTTTTT. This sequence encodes CASSSPGTGNTGELFF.

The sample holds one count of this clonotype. The CDR3 sequence: CASSLVPIQETQYF. The CDR3 DNA follows: TGCGCCAGCAGCTTGGTTCCAATACAAGAGACCCAGTACTTC. The chain links TRBV5-1 to TRBJ2-5; no clear D gene. The germline V gene has CDR1 SGHRS and CDR2 YFSETQ. The CDR3 has 14 residues. Trimming stripped 0 bases from V and 2 bases from J, with 8 bases between.

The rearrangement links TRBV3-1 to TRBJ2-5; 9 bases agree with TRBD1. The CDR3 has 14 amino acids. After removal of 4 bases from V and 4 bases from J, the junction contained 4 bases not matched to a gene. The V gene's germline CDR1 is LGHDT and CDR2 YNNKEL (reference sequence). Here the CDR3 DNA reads TGTGCCAGCAGCCTTAGACAGGGGGGAGAGACCCAGTACTTC. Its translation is CASSLRQGGETQYF.